What follows are 28 T cell receptor beta chains derived from one specimen sequenced in a study of shared clonotypes between healthy human individuals. Profiled with immunoSEQ multiplex PCR; TCRdb holds only in-frame clones, not every one. Of 2 million or so clones listed, 95% are singletons. Sequencing used naive CD4+ T cells sorted from blood. Documented subset: CD45RA+ positively selected. Receptors originate from a man aged 18 to 30 in good health.

The V gene is TRBV6-1, the J gene TRBJ2-2; D may be TRBD2 (5 bases). V was trimmed by 4 bases and J by 5 bases, leaving 11 bases between them. The germline V gene has CDR1 MNHNS and CDR2 SASEGT. The CDR3 totals 14 residues. The CDR3 here is CASSGYGITGELFF. CDR3 nucleotides: TGTGCCAGCAGTGGCTACGGGATTACCGGGGAGCTGTTTTTT.

The V call is TRBV6-1, the J call TRBJ2-5, with 7 bases aligning to TRBD1. The CDR3 has 13 amino acids. Germline V CDR1 and CDR2: MNHNS, SASEGT. V was clipped by 6 bases and J by 5 bases; unmatched bases: 6. CDR3 sequence (DNA): TGTGCCAGCAGCTTGACAGGGTCGGAGACCCAGTACTTC. Translation: CASSLTGSETQYF.

On this clone itself: The same CDR3 can be traced to other DNA sequences in this sample. The gene calls are TRBV5-6 and TRBJ2-5, with D hard to call. Germline lookup yields CDR1 SGHDT and CDR2 YYEEEE. The length of the CDR3 is 13 residues. V was cut by 0 bases and J by 5 bases, with 8 bases left in between. The CDR3 DNA sequence: TGTGCCAGCAGCTTGGGGCTCCAGGAGACCCAGTACTTC. It yields the protein CASSLGLQETQYF.

DNA of the CDR3: TGTGCCAGCAGTTTATCAGGGGGCGTCCCCTACGAGCAGTACTTC. It specifies CASSLSGGVPYEQYF. V usage is TRBV27 and J usage is TRBJ2-7; 7 bases align to TRBD1. The germline V gene encodes CDR1 MNHEY and CDR2 SMNVEV (reference sequence). The CDR3 is 15 residues long. Trimming cost V 0 bases and J 2 bases; bases outside gene matches: 4.

As for this clone: A much larger clone differs by one base, so this may be a read error. The rearrangement uses TRBV4-1 and TRBJ2-4, with TRBD2 matching over 11 bases. This CDR3 is built from 17 residues. Germline-derived CDR1 and CDR2 are MGHRA and YSYEKL. CDR3 DNA sequence: TGCGCCAGCGGCCAAGTAGCGGGAGGGACCAGCAAAAACATTCAGTACTTC. Its protein product is CASGQVAGGTSKNIQYF.

This chain links TRBV28 with TRBJ2-4; the match to TRBD1 covers 7 bases. CDR3 length: 14 residues. Unmatched junction bases numbered 5, after V lost 2 bases and J lost 7 bases. Germline loops: CDR1 MDHEN, CDR2 SYDVKM. The chain's CDR3 is CASSLPQGRNIQYF. CDR3 sequence (DNA): TGTGCCAGCAGTTTACCACAGGGGCGGAACATTCAGTACTTC.

The gene calls are TRBV30 and TRBJ2-1, with 10 positions matching TRBD2. The germline V gene has CDR1 GTSNPN and CDR2 SVGIG (reference sequence). This CDR3 comprises 17 residues. With V trimmed by 0 bases and J by 2 bases, 7 bases remained unmatched. CDR3 sequence: CAWSVRASGSPYNEQFF. The CDR3, as DNA: TGTGCCTGGAGTGTACGTGCTAGCGGGAGTCCCTACAATGAGCAGTTCTTC.

V is TRBV5-1 and J is TRBJ2-3; 10 bases are a match to TRBD1. Germline trimming cut 3 bases from V and 5 bases from J; bases unmatched to any gene: 6. CDR1 SGHRS and CDR2 YFSETQ come from the germline V gene. CDR3 length equals 15 residues. CDR3 nucleotides: TGCGCCAGCAGCTCAGACAGGGGGCGCGTAGATACGCAGTATTTT. Translating gives CASSSDRGRVDTQYF.

The chain recombines TRBV5-4 with TRBJ1-1; 7 bases line up with TRBD1. Germline CDR1 SGHNT, CDR2 YYREEE (reference sequence). V was clipped by 3 bases and J by 5 bases; unmatched bases: 7. This CDR3 is built from 14 residues. Here the CDR3 DNA reads TGTGCCAGCAGCTCGGAGGGGGCTTCGACTGAAGCTTTCTTT. It is translated as CASSSEGASTEAFF.

The chain recombines TRBV18 with TRBJ2-5; the D is unclear. CDR3 length: 13 residues. Germline V gene sequence: CDR1 KGHSH, CDR2 LQKENI. V was shortened by 2 bases and J by 7 bases, with 11 bases between the two germline ends. Written as DNA, the CDR3 is TGTGCCAGCTCACCAGGGCCGGATTCGACCCAGTACTTC. This sequence encodes CASSPGPDSTQYF.

This clone came up once. The genes are TRBV19 and TRBJ1-5; maybe TRBD1 (5 bases). CDR3 length: 14 residues. V was clipped by 6 bases and J by 6 bases, with 15 bases between them. Germline-derived CDR1 and CDR2 are LNHDA and SQIVND (reference sequence). DNA for the CDR3: TGTGCCAGTAGCCTGGGGGTTAGTAGTCAGCCCCAGCATTTT. This translates into CASSLGVSSQPQHF.

This sequence joins TRBV28 and TRBJ1-5; D is uncertain. Trimming shortened V by 7 bases and J by 0 bases, and 4 bases separated the two germline ends. Germline lookup yields CDR1 MDHEN and CDR2 SYDVKM. The CDR3 loop spans 12 amino acids. This chain's CDR3 is CASTVSNQPQHF. CDR3 sequence (DNA): TGTGCCAGCACGGTTAGCAATCAGCCCCAGCATTTT.

The rearrangement joins TRBV25-1 to TRBJ2-7; D not resolved. The length of the CDR3 is 16 residues. The germline V gene encodes CDR1 MGHDK and CDR2 SYGVNS. The V and J ends lost 1 base and 1 base respectively, with 14 bases between them. The CDR3 DNA reads as TGTGCCAGCAGTGAATTTGCGGCAGCTGGGTCCTACGAGCAGTACTTC. Translated: CASSEFAAAGSYEQYF.

This chain connects TRBV6-6 to TRBJ1-1, with D maybe TRBD1 (5 bases). Germline V gives CDR1 MNHNY, CDR2 SVGAGI (reference sequence). Trimming left V 8 bases short and J 8 bases short, with 15 bases between. The CDR3 contains 12 residues. The CDR3 here is CASQSGGKEAFF. DNA for the CDR3: TGTGCCAGCCAAAGTGGGGGGAAAGAAGCTTTCTTT.

This clone appeared once. This chain uses TRBV5-1 with TRBJ2-7; TRBD1 is a possible D gene (6 bases). With 6 bases removed from V and 0 bases from J, the gap between germline ends came to 10 bases. The CDR3 is 13 amino acids. CDR1 is SGHRS, CDR2 YFSETQ, per germline. Written as DNA, the CDR3 is TGCGCCAGCAAAACAGGGAGCTCCTACGAGCAGTACTTC. Translating gives CASKTGSSYEQYF.

The chain links TRBV2 to TRBJ1-1, with 8 bases aligning to TRBD1. V was pared by 6 bases and J by 6 bases, with 6 bases of the junction left unmatched. CDR3 length: 13 amino acids. Germline V gene data show CDR1 as SNHLY and CDR2 as FYNNEI. The CDR3 sequence is CASSPRGPSEAFF. The CDR3 DNA follows: TGTGCCAGCAGCCCCAGGGGGCCTTCTGAAGCTTTCTTT.

V usage is TRBV7-2 and J usage is TRBJ1-1, with D possibly being TRBD1 (5 bases). The CDR3 length is 13 residues. Germline V gene lookup returns CDR1 SGHTA and CDR2 FQGNSA. The V and J ends lost 5 bases and 4 bases respectively, with 11 bases between them. The CDR3 DNA follows: TGTGCCAGCAGCATCGGGACGGTCACTGAAGCTTTCTTT. This gives the protein CASSIGTVTEAFF.

The chain carries TRBV6-1 and TRBJ2-7, with no clear D. Trimming removed 7 bases at V and 9 bases at J, with 13 bases between. The V gene's germline CDR1 is MNHNS and CDR2 SASEGT. The CDR3 has 11 amino acids. The CDR3 loop is CASTALQRQYF. Written as DNA, the CDR3 is TGTGCCAGCACCGCCCTTCAGCGGCAGTACTTC.

This clone was picked up one time. The CDR3 DNA is TGTGCCAGCAGCACCCACACGAATTCACCCCTCCACTTT. It encodes CASSTHTNSPLHF. This chain uses TRBV9 with TRBJ1-6; D remains ambiguous. This CDR3 region has 13 residues. V was pared by 4 bases and J by 7 bases, with 9 bases between. Germline-derived CDR1 and CDR2 are SGDLS and YYNGEE.

This rearrangement joins TRBV10-3 to TRBJ1-2; 9 bases fit TRBD1. Germline-derived CDR1 and CDR2 are ENHRY and SYGVKD. CDR3 size: 13 residues. After removal of 7 bases from V and 8 bases from J, the junction contained 8 bases not matched to a gene. The CDR3 DNA reads as TGTGCCATCAATTCGGACAGGGGCGAAGGCTACACCTTC. It specifies CAINSDRGEGYTF.

The chain recombines TRBV18 with TRBJ2-3; D is unresolved. Trimming took 4 bases from V and 5 from J, leaving 7 bases between them. This CDR3 is 12 amino acids long. The germline gives CDR1 KGHSH, CDR2 LQKENI. The chain's CDR3 is CASSRSRDTQYF. The CDR3 DNA sequence: TGTGCCAGCTCACGGAGTAGAGATACGCAGTATTTT.

The gene calls are TRBV7-2 and TRBJ2-1, with a tentative D call TRBD1 (5 bases). V dropped 2 bases and J dropped 3 bases, with 23 bases sitting between them. The CDR3 covers 19 residues. From germline, CDR1 is SGHTA and CDR2 FQGNSA. The CDR3, as DNA: TGTGCCAGCAGCTTATTCAACTGGTCAGGGTTTCTGAACTACAATGAGCAGTTCTTC. Protein sequence: CASSLFNWSGFLNYNEQFF.

The V gene is TRBV5-6, the J gene TRBJ2-3, with a possible D match to TRBD2 (7 bases). V dropped 10 bases and J dropped 3 bases, with 21 bases sitting between them. Germline V gives CDR1 SGHDT, CDR2 YYEEEE. This CDR3 is 15 amino acids long. The CDR3 DNA is TGTGCCGCCTCGCAGGGGAGGGGAAATACAGATACGCAGTATTTT. Translating it yields CAASQGRGNTDTQYF.

This chain joins TRBV5-1 and TRBJ2-1, with unresolved D. This CDR3 has 13 residues. Between the trimmed V and J ends, which lost 0 bases and 6 bases, there was a span of 7 bases. Germline values: CDR1 SGHRS, CDR2 YFSETQ. Here the CDR3 DNA reads TGCGCCAGCAGCTTGGTAGGGCCCAATGAGCAGTTCTTC. It translates to CASSLVGPNEQFF.

V gene TRBV2 combines with J gene TRBJ1-6; 8 nucleotides match TRBD1. V lost 4 bases to trimming and J lost 9 bases; unmatched junction nucleotides: 8. The CDR3 loop spans 15 amino acids. The V gene's germline CDR1 is SNHLY and CDR2 FYNNEI. The CDR3 DNA sequence: TGTGCCAGCAGTGCTGAGACAGGGGACGGTTCACCCCTCCACTTT. Translation gives CASSAETGDGSPLHF.

This sequence joins TRBV5-6 and TRBJ2-1; 11 positions match TRBD2. This CDR3 comprises 16 residues. Germline V gives CDR1 SGHDT, CDR2 YYEEEE. V was pared by 2 bases and J by 4 bases, with 5 bases of the junction left unmatched. This chain's CDR3 is CASSFLGTSGYNEQFF. The CDR3 nucleotides read TGTGCCAGCAGCTTTTTAGGGACTAGCGGTTACAATGAGCAGTTCTTC.

The rearrangement joins TRBV5-2 to TRBJ1-2. TRBV5-2 is designated a pseudogene. This CDR3 is 13 amino acids long. DNA of the CDR3: TGTGCCAGCAGCCCGTCGCCGGACTATGGCTACACCTTC. Translating gives CASSPSPDYGYTF.

The rearrangement joins TRBV28 to TRBJ2-4; the D gene is possibly TRBD2 (7 bases). The CDR3 runs 16 residues. Deletions cut 6 bases from V and 2 bases from J, with 17 bases between. In germline, CDR1 is MDHEN, CDR2 SYDVKM. The CDR3 region is CASRGGTLGPKNIQYF. CDR3 sequence (DNA): TGTGCCAGCAGGGGAGGGACATTAGGGCCCAAAAACATTCAGTACTTC.